The rows below give T cell receptor beta chains drawn from one sample of a study of blood T cell repertoires in COVID-19. Only in-frame clones appear in the TCRdb table, and some are missing; sequencing was by immunoSEQ multiplex PCR. This table holds under 250,000 clones, approximately 84% found once. Input material: peripheral blood. All receptors come from a woman aged 60-75 years with acute or convalescent COVID-19. CDR3s include the opening cysteine and the closing phenylalanine or tryptophan. A D gene is named only where the DNA matches it firmly. Clone size is not always given. Where it is, it says once, few, many or a class for expanded clones.

d_gene | abundance | j_gene | v_gene | CDR3nt | CDR3aa
. | . | TRBJ1-1 | TRBV6-2/TRBV6-3 | TGTGCCAGCAGTTCCCCTCAGGGCAGTCTATCTAACACTGAAGCTTTCTTT | CASSSPQGSLSNTEAFF
. | . | TRBJ1-1 | TRBV2 | TGTGCCAGCAGTGAAGGAGGGGCGGGAAACACTGAAGCTTTCTTT | CASSEGGAGNTEAFF
. | . | TRBJ1-1 | TRBV28 | TGTGCCAGCAGTTTCGGGGGACGAGGGTTAACTGAAGCTTTCTTT | CASSFGGRGLTEAFF
TRBD1 | . | TRBJ1-6 | TRBV9 | TGTGCCAGCAGCGTAGTAGAGGGGGCGAAGGGGGTCTATTCACCCCTCCACTTT | CASSVVEGAKGVYSPLHF
TRBD1 | . | TRBJ1-2 | TRBV30 | TGTGCCTGGAGTGTCCCTCCGACAGGGTTGAAGGGCTACACCTTC | CAWSVPPTGLKGYTF
. | . | TRBJ2-5 | TRBV29-1 | TGCAGCGTTGAAGGACAGGACCTAGGGGCCCAGTACTTC | CSVEGQDLGAQYF
TRBD1 | . | TRBJ1-2 | TRBV19 | TGTGCCAGTTCGAGGACAGGGGGCGATCATGGCTACACCTTC | CASSRTGGDHGYTF
TRBD1 | . | TRBJ1-2 | TRBV6-1 | TGTGCCAGCAGTGAATTATTTGCCGGGACAGCAGACTATGGCTACACCTTC | CASSELFAGTADYGYTF
TRBD2 | . | TRBJ2-1 | TRBV20-1 | TGCAGTGCTAGTGAGCGGGGGAATGAGCAGTTCTTC | CSASERGNEQFF
TRBD1 | . | TRBJ1-5 | TRBV7-9 | TGTGCCAGCAGCCCCAGACCAAAGCAGGGGGTAGGCAATCAGCCCCAGCATTTT | CASSPRPKQGVGNQPQHF
TRBD1 | . | TRBJ2-1 | TRBV24-1 | TGTGCCACCAGTGATCCCGGGACAGGGGACAATGAGCAGTTCTTC | CATSDPGTGDNEQFF
. | . | TRBJ1-4 | TRBV5-1 | TGCGCCAGCAGCAGCGGACAGCTTGCAACTAATGAAAAACTGTTTTTT | CASSSGQLATNEKLFF
TRBD1 | few | TRBJ1-5 | TRBV10-3 | TGTGCCATCAGTGAAACAGGGGATCAGCCCCAGCATTTT | CAISETGDQPQHF
. | . | TRBJ2-7 | TRBV11-2 | TGTGCCAGCAGCTTAGAGAGACGGGGGGAGCAGTACTTC | CASSLERRGEQYF
TRBD2 | . | TRBJ2-5 | TRBV3-1/TRBV3-2 | TGTGCCAGCAAATCCCTGGGGAGCGGGGGGCACCAAGAGACCCAGTACTTC | CASKSLGSGGHQETQYF
TRBD1 | few | TRBJ1-5 | TRBV18 | TGTGCCAGCTCGCTTGGACAGGGAAGCAATCAGCCCCAGCATTTT | CASSLGQGSNQPQHF
. | few | TRBJ2-7 | TRBV5-6 | TGTGCCAGCAGCTTGCACAGCTCGATGTACGAGCAGTACTTC | CASSLHSSMYEQYF
. | . | TRBJ2-3 | TRBV5-1 | TGCGCCAGCAGCTTGGGAGCTAGCCGGGGGAACACAGATACGCAGTATTTT | CASSLGASRGNTDTQYF
. | . | TRBJ1-3 | TRBV7-9 | TGTGCCAGCAGCTTCTATTCCCTTACAGACTCTGGAAACACCATATATTTT | CASSFYSLTDSGNTIYF
. | . | TRBJ1-1 | TRBV5-1 | TGCGCCAGCAGCTTGGGTCGAGGGGGAAACACTGAAGCTTTCTTT | CASSLGRGGNTEAFF
. | . | TRBJ1-3 | TRBV5-4 | TGTGCCAGCAGCTTGGGACAGCTAAACTCTGGAAACACCATATATTTT | CASSLGQLNSGNTIYF
. | . | TRBJ2-1 | TRBV5-6 | TGTGCCAGCAGCTTGTCAAATGAGCAGTTCTTC | CASSLSNEQFF
. | . | TRBJ2-1 | TRBV21-1 | TGTGCCAGCAGCAAAGCGCTCGCGGGGGGAGCATACAATGAGCAGTTCTTC | CASSKALAGGAYNEQFF
. | . | TRBJ1-1 | TRBV13 | TGTGCCAGCGGAACAGACAACACTGAAGCTTTCTTT | CASGTDNTEAFF
. | . | TRBJ2-7 | TRBV6-5 | TGTGCCAGCAGCCTAATTCAGGGCTACGAGCAGTACTTC | CASSLIQGYEQYF
. | . | TRBJ2-7 | TRBV5-4 | TGTGCCAGCAGCTCGTGGACATCGAGATCGTACGAGCAGTACTTC | CASSSWTSRSYEQYF
TRBD1 | . | TRBJ1-2 | TRBV4-3 | TGCGCCAGCAGCCAAGCGGTCACAGGGGCTGGGTATGGCTACACCTTC | CASSQAVTGAGYGYTF
TRBD1 | . | TRBJ2-7 | TRBV18 | TGTGCCAGCTCCTCGGACAGGCAATCCTACGAGCAGTACTTC | CASSSDRQSYEQYF
TRBD1 | . | TRBJ1-5 | TRBV6-7 | TGTGCCAGCATCGAAACAGGGGTACGTCCTCAGCCCCAGCATTTT | CASIETGVRPQPQHF
. | . | TRBJ2-7 | TRBV7-8 | TGTGCCAGCAGCCAGCGACCGTACTCCTACGAGCAGTACTTC | CASSQRPYSYEQYF
. | . | TRBJ2-2 | TRBV18 | TGTGCCAGCTCACCACGAGTGAACACCGGGGAGCTGTTTTTT | CASSPRVNTGELFF
TRBD1 | few | TRBJ2-7 | TRBV9 | TGTGCCAGCAGCGAAGGGGGACAGGACTACGAGCAGTACTTC | CASSEGGQDYEQYF
. | . | TRBJ1-3 | TRBV5-1 | TGCGCCAGCAGCTTCCAAGGGGCGGGAGGAAACACCATATATTTT | CASSFQGAGGNTIYF
TRBD1 | . | TRBJ1-2 | TRBV30 | TGTGCCTGGAGTACAGGGGACTATGGCTACACCTTC | CAWSTGDYGYTF
. | . | TRBJ1-3 | TRBV13 | TGTGCCAGCAGACAGGGTACTGGAAACACCATATATTTT | CASRQGTGNTIYF
TRBD1 | . | TRBJ2-7 | TRBV30 | TGTGCCTGGAGTGTAGCGACAGGGCGGCTATTCCCCTACGAGCAGTACTTC | CAWSVATGRLFPYEQYF
TRBD1 | . | TRBJ1-1 | TRBV6-5 | TGTGCCAGCCGGGACAGGGGATCCACTGAAGCTTTCTTT | CASRDRGSTEAFF
. | . | TRBJ2-2 | TRBV12-3/TRBV12-4 | TGTGCCAGCAGTTTAGCGCAGGGTAGGCTGTTTTTT | CASSLAQGRLFF
. | . | TRBJ2-3 | TRBV7-8 | TGTGCCAGCAGCCCAGGGTGGCGGGGTGCAGATACGCAGTATTTT | CASSPGWRGADTQYF
. | many | TRBJ1-5 | TRBV6-2/TRBV6-3 | TGTGCCAGCAGCCCTTCAATTTCCGGGGGGGCCAATCAGCCCCAGCATTTT | CASSPSISGGANQPQHF
TRBD1 | . | TRBJ2-3 | TRBV20-1 | TGCAGTGCTAGTGATAGGGGGCTGGGCACAGATACGCAGTATTTT | CSASDRGLGTDTQYF
. | . | TRBJ1-2 | TRBV7-9 | TGTGCCAGCAGCCAACAGGCTTCCGCTAACTATGGCTACACCTTC | CASSQQASANYGYTF
. | once | TRBJ1-2 | TRBV2 | TGTGCCAGCAGTGATGCCGCTATGAACTATGGCTACACCTTC | CASSDAAMNYGYTF
. | once | TRBJ2-5 | TRBV5-1 | TGCGCCAGCAGCTTGGATCATCAAGAGACCCAGTACTTC | CASSLDHQETQYF